This entry lists 4 T cell receptor beta chains sequenced from one sample in a study of blood T cells in healthy people across ages. A second roughly 7 to 12 cycle PCR used barcoded and J-beta primers. One entry per CDR3 protein results from TCRdb running MiXCR on the 5' RACE reads. The sample holds over a million distinct CDR3 sequences, approximately 59% seen once. The sequencing sample was made of blood. The receptors were sampled from a young man in good health.

Only one count was recorded for this clonotype. J is TRBJ2-5 and V is TRBV30, with TRBD1 as a possible D gene (5 bases). TRBJ2-7 matches the DNA end more closely, so the J call is doubtful. From germline, CDR1 is GTSNPN and CDR2 SVGIG (reference sequence). This CDR3 contains 15 residues. CDR3 amino acids: CAWSVSRVKGNEQYF. In DNA, the CDR3 is TGTGCCTGGAGTGTAAGCAGGGTTAAGGGGAACGAGCAGTACTTC.

This clonotype was counted a single time. The junction and the germline gene differ at one end; a read error may be behind it. The rearrangement links TRBV12-3 or TRBV12-4 to TRBJ2-3; 12 bases match TRBD2. The CDR3 length is 15 residues. Here the CDR3 reads CASRWTSGEADMQYF. DNA of the CDR3: TGTGCCAGCAGGTGGACTAGCGGGGAAGCAGATATGCAGTATTTT.

The chain couples TRBV2 to TRBJ2-3; 10 nucleotides match TRBD2. The germline V gene has CDR1 SNHLY and CDR2 FYNNEI. The CDR3 is made up of 17 amino acids. V shed 5 bases, J shed 0 bases, and the junction held 8 bases outside the gene matches. Written as DNA, the CDR3 is TGTGCCAGCAGTCCACGGACTAGCGGATATAGCACAGATACGCAGTATTTT. Its translation is CASSPRTSGYSTDTQYF. Variable domain in full (rest from reference TRBV2 and TRBJ2-3): EPEVTQTPSHQVTQMGQEVILRCVPISNHLYFYWYRQILGQKVEFLVSFYNNEISEKSEIFDDQFSVERPDGSNFTLKIRSTKLEDSAMYFCASSPRTSGYSTDTQYFGPGTRLTVL.

In its sample, this clonotype was seen a few times. The chain uses TRBV20-1 and TRBJ2-7; no clear D gene. This CDR3 comprises 12 residues. Germline values: CDR1 DFQATT, CDR2 SNEGSKA (reference sequence). Trimming left V 3 bases short and J 3 bases short, with 9 bases between. CDR3: CSASDPGYEQYF. The DNA of the CDR3 is TGCAGTGCTAGCGATCCGGGCTACGAGCAGTACTTC.